This T cell receptor beta chain came from a study of vaccination and CD4 T cells after COVID-19. Study-level background: The makeup of the convalescents was six males and four females, two of them Hispanic.

This CDR3 comprises 15 residues. The germline CDR1 and CDR2 sequences are SGDLS and YYNGEE. Sequencing of the DNA from cultured CD4+ T cells was carried out with the Oncomine TCR Beta short-read assay. Investigators isolated genomic DNA from cultured CD4+ T cells. TCRdb recomputed calls from the PCR reads with MiXCR, one row per CDR3 protein. The profile shows around 1,900 distinct CDR3 sequences, approximately 15% of them singletons. Treatment meaning: approximately 10-day PBMC culture with coronavirus spike peptide pools or control peptides (ViraFEST assay). According to the study, CD4+ T cells from the unexposed donor were gathered ahead of the COVID-19 pandemic (2011-2018). Under the ViraFEST approach, antigen-specific T cells were expanded with peptide pools and TCRs subsequently sequenced. Concerning this clonotype itself: Its antigen is undetermined. Germline is not matched at one junction end, which may reflect a read error.

The sequencing sample was made of CD4+ T cells from blood, cultured in vitro. The receptor was isolated from a human donor in good health. The gene calls are TRBV9 and TRBJ1-2, with D possibly matching TRBD1 (5 bases). In nucleotides, the CDR3 is TGTGCCAGCAGCGCTACCATAGGGGCTAACTTTGGCTACACCTTC. This gives the protein CASSATIGANFGYTF.